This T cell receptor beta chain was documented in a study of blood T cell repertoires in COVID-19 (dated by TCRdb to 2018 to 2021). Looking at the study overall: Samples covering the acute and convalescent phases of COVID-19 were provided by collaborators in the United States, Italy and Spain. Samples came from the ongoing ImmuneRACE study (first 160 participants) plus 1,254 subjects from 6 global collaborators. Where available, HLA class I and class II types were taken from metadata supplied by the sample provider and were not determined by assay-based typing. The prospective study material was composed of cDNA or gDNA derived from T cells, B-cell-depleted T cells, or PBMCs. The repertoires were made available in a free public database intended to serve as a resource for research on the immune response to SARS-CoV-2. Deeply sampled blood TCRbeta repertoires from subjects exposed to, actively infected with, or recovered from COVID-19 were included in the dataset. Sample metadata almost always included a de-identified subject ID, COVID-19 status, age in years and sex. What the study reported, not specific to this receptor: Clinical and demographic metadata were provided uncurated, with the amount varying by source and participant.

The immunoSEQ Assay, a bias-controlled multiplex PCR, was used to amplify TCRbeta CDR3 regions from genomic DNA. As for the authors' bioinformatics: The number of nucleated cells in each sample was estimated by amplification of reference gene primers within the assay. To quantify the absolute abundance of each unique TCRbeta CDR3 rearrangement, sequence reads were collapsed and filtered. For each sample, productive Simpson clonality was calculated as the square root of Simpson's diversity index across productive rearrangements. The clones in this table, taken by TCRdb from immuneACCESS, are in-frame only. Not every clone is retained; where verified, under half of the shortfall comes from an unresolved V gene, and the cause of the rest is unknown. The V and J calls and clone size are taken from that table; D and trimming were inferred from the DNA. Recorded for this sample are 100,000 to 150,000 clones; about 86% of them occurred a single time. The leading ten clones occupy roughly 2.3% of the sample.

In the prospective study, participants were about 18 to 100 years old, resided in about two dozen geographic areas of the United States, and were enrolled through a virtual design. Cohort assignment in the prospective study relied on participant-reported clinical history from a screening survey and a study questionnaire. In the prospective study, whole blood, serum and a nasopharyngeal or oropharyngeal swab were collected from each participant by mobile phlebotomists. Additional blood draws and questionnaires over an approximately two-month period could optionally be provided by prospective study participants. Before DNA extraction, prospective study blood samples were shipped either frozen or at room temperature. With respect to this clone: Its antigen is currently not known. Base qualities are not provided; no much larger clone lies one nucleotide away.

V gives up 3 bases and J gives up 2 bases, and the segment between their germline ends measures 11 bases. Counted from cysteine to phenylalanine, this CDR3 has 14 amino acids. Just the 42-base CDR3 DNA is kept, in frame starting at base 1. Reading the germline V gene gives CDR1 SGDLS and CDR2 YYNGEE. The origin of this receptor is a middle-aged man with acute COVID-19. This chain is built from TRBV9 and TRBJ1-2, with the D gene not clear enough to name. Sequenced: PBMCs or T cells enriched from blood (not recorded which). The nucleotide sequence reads TGTGCCAGCAGCGCAGTACCCCCCAACTATGGCTACACCTTC. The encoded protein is CASSAVPPNYGYTF.